This entry concerns a single TCR beta chain. No antigen is known for it. This sample stems from a study of naive and memory T cell subsets. The CDR3 length is 16 residues. The germline V gene encodes CDR1 MNHNS and CDR2 SASEGT. V lost 1 base, J lost 0 bases, and 11 bases lay in between. An equimolar mix of two oligonucleotides served as the beta constant-region primer for TRBC1 and TRBC2. Nested alpha and beta constant-region primers with the SP2 primer drove four PCR rounds on ligated cDNA. TCRdb reprocessed the UMI-ligation and nested PCR reads with MiXCR, giving one entry per CDR3 protein. Found here are 120,000 or so distinct CDR3 sequences, 36% of them singletons; the top ten hold around 0.92%. Study-wide points: Naive and memory repertoire findings lacked a ground truth for validation. Over 90% of naive TCR sequences appeared only once, unlike memory subsets.

The sequenced sample consisted of central memory CD4+ T cells from blood. The origin of this receptor is a human donor in good health. The chain is built from TRBV6-1 and TRBJ2-3, with a possible D match to TRBD2 (6 bases). The CDR3: CASSEGMGTSTDTQYF. The CDR3 nucleotides read TGTGCCAGCAGTGAAGGAATGGGGACTAGCACAGATACGCAGTATTTT.